This T cell receptor beta chain was sequenced in a study of blood T cell repertoires in COVID-19. On the study more broadly: The United States, Italy and Spain were the sources of the acute and convalescent COVID-19 samples.

Participants, 18 to 89 years old, spanned under 30 US areas. Between the trimmed V and J ends, which lost 4 bases and 3 bases, there was a span of 9 bases. This CDR3 region has 13 residues. The germline CDR1 and CDR2 sequences are KGHSH and LQKENI. Assay used: immunoSEQ multiplex PCR; TCRdb lists only in-frame clones, some missing. The table includes 450,000 to 500,000 clones, roughly nine tenths detected once. The clonotype originates from a woman aged 55-69 years who had recovered from COVID-19. The V and J genes are TRBV18 and TRBJ1-1; possible D gene TRBD1, 6 bases. The sequenced material came from PBMCs or T cells enriched from blood (not recorded which). CDR3 nucleotide sequence: TGTGCCAGCTCACGGGGGCAAGACACTGAAGCTTTCTTT. Protein: CASSRGQDTEAFF.